The following is a T cell receptor (beta chain) sequence with its context. This clone was observed a single time. It lacks a known antigen. No qualities accompany the bases; no much larger clone lies one base away. The sample originates from a study of technical replicates of blood from a handful of donors (dated by TCRdb to 2016 to 2017). From its cysteine to its phenylalanine, the CDR3 spans 13 amino acids. CDR3 DNA is the only sequence kept; it has 39 bases, read in frame from the first base. CDR1 and CDR2 (SEHNR, FQNEAQ) derive from the germline V gene (reference sequence). V gives up 4 bases and J gives up 2 bases, and the segment between their germline ends measures 9 bases. The library was generated by the immunoSEQ multiplex PCR assay. TCRdb took over this immuneACCESS table, retaining in-frame rearrangements with V and J assigned. Such tables are incomplete; in checked studies, under half of the missing clones stem from an unresolved V gene, and the remainder is unexplained. This sample comprises about 89,000 clones, around 94% of them detected only once. The ten largest clonotypes hold around 0.25% of the sample.

The receptor's source is a human donor in good health. This sequence uses TRBV7-9 and TRBJ2-7, with no confident D gene call. Source material: T cells isolated from PBMCs. The DNA sequence is as follows: TGTGCCAGCAGCTCCATACAGACCTACGAGCAGTACTTC. This is translated as CASSSIQTYEQYF.